This entry describes one TCR beta chain. Its antigen is not identified. The CDR3 runs 15 residues. Trimming shortened V by 1 base and J by 2 bases, and 6 bases separated the two germline ends. Germline assignment: CDR1 MNHEY and CDR2 SMNVEV (reference sequence). This sample is drawn from a study of T cell repertoires in cytomegalovirus infection. Study overall: An indication of both CMV infection and matching HLA type came from public TCR beta signatures.

A single record per CDR3 protein comes from TCRdb applying MiXCR to the reads. This sample has about 920,000 distinct CDR3 sequences, with roughly 30% found just once. Study-level results: Summed frequency of shared TCR beta families picked out CMV carriers who also had the relevant HLA. HLA-C-restricted CMV clonotypes gave the most frequent clonotype in two of eight donors.

The receptor was derived from a human donor in good health (CMV status not recorded). Some clones in this sample may be carry-over from other donors' samples. The chain uses TRBV27 and TRBJ1-6; D perhaps matches TRBD1 (5 bases). Sequencing used cultured CD8+ T cells from PBMCs, obtained from culture after CMV antigen stimulation. CDR3 amino acids: CASSLLGAYNSPLHF. The CDR3 DNA sequence: TGTGCCAGCAGTTTATTAGGGGCCTATAATTCACCCCTCCACTTT.